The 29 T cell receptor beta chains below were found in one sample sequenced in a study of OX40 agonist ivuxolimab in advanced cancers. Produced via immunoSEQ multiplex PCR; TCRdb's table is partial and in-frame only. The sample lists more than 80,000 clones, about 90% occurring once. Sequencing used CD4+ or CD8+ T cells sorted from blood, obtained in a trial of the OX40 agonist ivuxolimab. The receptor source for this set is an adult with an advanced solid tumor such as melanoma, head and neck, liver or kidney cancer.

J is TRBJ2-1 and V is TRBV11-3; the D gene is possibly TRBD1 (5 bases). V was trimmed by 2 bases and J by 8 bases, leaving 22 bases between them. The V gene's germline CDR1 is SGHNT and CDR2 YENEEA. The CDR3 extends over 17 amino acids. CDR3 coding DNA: TGTGCCAGCAGCTTACAAGTTGGGGCTTTCGCCGGGTATGAGCAGTTCTTC. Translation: CASSLQVGAFAGYEQFF.

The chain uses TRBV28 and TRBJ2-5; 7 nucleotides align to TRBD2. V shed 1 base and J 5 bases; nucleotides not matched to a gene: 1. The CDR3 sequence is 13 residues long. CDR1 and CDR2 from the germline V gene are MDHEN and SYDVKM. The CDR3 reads CASSLSGGETQYF. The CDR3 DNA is TGTGCCAGCAGTTTATCCGGGGGGGAGACCCAGTACTTC. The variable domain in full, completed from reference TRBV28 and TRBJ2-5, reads DVKVTQSSRYLVKRTGEKVFLECVQDMDHENMFWYRQDPGLGLRLIYFSYDVKMKEKGDIPEGYSVSREKKERFSLILESASTNQTSMYLCASSLSGGETQYFGPGTRLLVL.

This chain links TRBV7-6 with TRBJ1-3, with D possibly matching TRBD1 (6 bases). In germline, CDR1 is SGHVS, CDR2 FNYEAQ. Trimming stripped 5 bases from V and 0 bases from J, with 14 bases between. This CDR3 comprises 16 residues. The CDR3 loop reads CASSRRQATSGNTIYF. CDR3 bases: TGTGCCAGCAGCCGTCGACAGGCTACCTCTGGAAACACCATATATTTT.

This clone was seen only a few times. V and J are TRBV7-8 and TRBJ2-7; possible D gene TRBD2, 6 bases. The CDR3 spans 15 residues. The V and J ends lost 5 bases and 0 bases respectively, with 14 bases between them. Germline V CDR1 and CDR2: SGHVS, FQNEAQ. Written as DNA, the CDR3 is TGTGCCAGCAGCCCCGTGGGGGGATACTCCTACGAGCAGTACTTC. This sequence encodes CASSPVGGYSYEQYF. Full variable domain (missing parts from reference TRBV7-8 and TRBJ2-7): GAGVSQSPRYKVAKRGQDVALRCDPISGHVSLFWYQQALGQGPEFLTYFQNEAQLDKSGLPSDRFFAERPEGSVSTLKIQRTQQEDSAVYLCASSPVGGYSYEQYFGPGTRLTVT.

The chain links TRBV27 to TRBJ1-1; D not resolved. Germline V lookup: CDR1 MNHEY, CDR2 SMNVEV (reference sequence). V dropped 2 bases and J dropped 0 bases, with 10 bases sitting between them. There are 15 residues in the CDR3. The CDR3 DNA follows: TGTGCCAGCAGTTTAATCCCAGGCGTGAACACTGAAGCTTTCTTT. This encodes CASSLIPGVNTEAFF.

The CDR3 nucleotides are TGTGCCAGCAGTGAATGGGCAGGGGGCACCGGGGAGCTGTTTTTT. This encodes CASSEWAGGTGELFF. The V gene is TRBV2, the J gene TRBJ2-2; 7 bases line up with TRBD1. Unmatched junction bases numbered 4, after V lost 2 bases and J lost 4 bases. The CDR3 has 15 amino acids. Germline CDR1 reads SNHLY; CDR2 reads FYNNEI.

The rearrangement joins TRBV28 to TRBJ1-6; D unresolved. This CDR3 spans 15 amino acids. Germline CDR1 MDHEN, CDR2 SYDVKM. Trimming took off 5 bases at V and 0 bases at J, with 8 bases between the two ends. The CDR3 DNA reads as TGTGCCAGCAGTCCCTTTGGCTCCTATAATTCACCCCTCCACTTT. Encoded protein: CASSPFGSYNSPLHF.

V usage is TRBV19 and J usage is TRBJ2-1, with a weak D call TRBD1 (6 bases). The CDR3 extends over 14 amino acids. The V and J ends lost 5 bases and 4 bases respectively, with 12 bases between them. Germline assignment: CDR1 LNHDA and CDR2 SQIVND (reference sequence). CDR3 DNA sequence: TGTGCCAGTAGTCCTCACCAGGGGTACAATGAGCAGTTCTTC. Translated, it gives CASSPHQGYNEQFF.

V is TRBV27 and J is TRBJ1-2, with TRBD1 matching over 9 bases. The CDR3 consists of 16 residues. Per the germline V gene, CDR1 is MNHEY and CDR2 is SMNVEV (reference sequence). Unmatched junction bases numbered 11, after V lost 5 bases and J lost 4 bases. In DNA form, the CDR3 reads TGTGCCAGCAGTGGGGTAAGGACAGGGGACGGCTATGGCTACACCTTC. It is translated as CASSGVRTGDGYGYTF.

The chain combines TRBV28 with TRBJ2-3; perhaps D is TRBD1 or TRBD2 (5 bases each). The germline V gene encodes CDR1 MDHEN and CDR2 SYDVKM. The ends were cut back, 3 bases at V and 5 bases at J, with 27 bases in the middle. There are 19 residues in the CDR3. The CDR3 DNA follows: TGTGCCAGCAGTTTTTCTTTTGGTCTGGGGGATTTTTTGCAAGATACGCAGTATTTT. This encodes CASSFSFGLGDFLQDTQYF. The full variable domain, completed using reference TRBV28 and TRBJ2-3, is DVKVTQSSRYLVKRTGEKVFLECVQDMDHENMFWYRQDPGLGLRLIYFSYDVKMKEKGDIPEGYSVSREKKERFSLILESASTNQTSMYLCASSFSFGLGDFLQDTQYFGPGTRLTVL.

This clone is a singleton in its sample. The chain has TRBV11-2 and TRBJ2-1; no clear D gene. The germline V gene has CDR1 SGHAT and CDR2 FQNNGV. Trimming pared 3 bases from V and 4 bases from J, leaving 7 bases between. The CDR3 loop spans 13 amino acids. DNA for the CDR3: TGTGCCAGCAGCTTTGAACTTTACAATGAGCAGTTCTTC. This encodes CASSFELYNEQFF. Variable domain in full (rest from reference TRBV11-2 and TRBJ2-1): EAGVAQSPRYKIIEKRQSVAFWCNPISGHATLYWYQQILGQGPKLLIQFQNNGVVDDSQLPKDRFSAERLKGVDSTLKIQPAKLEDSAVYLCASSFELYNEQFFGPGTRLTVL.

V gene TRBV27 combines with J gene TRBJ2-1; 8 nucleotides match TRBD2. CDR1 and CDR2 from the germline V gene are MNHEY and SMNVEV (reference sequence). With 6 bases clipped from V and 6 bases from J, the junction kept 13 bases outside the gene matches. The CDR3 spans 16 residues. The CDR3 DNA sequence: TGTGCCAGCAGCCCGTCTACTAGCGGAGCCCCCAATGAGCAGTTCTTC. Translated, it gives CASSPSTSGAPNEQFF.

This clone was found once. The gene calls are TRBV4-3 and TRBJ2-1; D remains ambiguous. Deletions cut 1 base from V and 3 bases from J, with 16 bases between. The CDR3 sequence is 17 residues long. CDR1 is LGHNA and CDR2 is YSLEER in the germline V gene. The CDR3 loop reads CASSQGDERLFYNEQFF. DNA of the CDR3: TGCGCCAGCAGCCAAGGAGACGAGCGCCTCTTCTACAATGAGCAGTTCTTC.

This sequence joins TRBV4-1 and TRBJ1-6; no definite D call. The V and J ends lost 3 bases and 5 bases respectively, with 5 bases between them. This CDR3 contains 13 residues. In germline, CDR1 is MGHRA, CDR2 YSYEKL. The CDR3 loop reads CASSHLDNSPLHF. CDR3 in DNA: TGCGCCAGCAGCCACCTAGATAATTCACCCCTCCACTTT.

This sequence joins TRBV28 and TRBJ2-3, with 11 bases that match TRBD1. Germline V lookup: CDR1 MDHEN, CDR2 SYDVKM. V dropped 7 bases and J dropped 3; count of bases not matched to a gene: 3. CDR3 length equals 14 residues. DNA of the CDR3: TGTGCCAGCACGGGGACAGGGGGGACAGATACGCAGTATTTT. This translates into CASTGTGGTDTQYF.

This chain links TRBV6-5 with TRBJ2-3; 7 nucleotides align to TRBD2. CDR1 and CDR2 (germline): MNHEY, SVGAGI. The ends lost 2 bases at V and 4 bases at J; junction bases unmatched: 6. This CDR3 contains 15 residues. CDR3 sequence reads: CASSYDGGSPDTQYF. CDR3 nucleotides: TGTGCCAGCAGTTACGACGGGGGGTCCCCAGATACGCAGTATTTT.

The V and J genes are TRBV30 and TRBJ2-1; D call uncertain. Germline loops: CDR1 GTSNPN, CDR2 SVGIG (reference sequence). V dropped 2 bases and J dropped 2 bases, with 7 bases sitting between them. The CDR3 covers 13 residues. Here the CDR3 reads CAWSHSAYNEQFF. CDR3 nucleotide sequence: TGTGCCTGGAGTCACTCTGCCTACAATGAGCAGTTCTTC.

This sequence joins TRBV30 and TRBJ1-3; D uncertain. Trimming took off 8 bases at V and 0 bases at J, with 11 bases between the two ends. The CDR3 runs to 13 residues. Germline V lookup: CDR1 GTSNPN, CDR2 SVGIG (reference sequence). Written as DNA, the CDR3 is TGTGCCCTGAAAAGCCGCTCTGGAAACACCATATATTTT. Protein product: CALKSRSGNTIYF.

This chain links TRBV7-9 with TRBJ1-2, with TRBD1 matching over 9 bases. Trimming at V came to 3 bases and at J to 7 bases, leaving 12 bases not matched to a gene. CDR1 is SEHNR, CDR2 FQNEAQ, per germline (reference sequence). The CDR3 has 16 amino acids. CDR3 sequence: CASSFVLQGARGGYTF. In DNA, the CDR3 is TGTGCCAGCAGCTTCGTACTACAGGGGGCGCGTGGTGGCTACACCTTC.

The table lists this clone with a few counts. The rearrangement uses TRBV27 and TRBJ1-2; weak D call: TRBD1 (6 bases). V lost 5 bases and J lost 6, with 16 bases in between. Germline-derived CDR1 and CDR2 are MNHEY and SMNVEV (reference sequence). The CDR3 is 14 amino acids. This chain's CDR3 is CASSAIQGFDGYTF. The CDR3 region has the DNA TGTGCCAGCAGTGCGATACAGGGTTTCGATGGCTACACCTTC.

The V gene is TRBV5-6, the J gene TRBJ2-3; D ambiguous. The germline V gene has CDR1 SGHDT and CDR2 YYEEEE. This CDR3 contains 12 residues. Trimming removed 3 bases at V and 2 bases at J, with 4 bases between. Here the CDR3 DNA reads TGTGCCAGCAGCTCTTTCACAGATACGCAGTATTTT. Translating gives CASSSFTDTQYF.

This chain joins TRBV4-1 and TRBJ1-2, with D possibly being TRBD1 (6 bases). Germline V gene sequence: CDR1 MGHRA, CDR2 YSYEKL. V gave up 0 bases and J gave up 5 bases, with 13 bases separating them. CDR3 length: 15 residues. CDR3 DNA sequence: TGCGCCAGCAGCCAAGAGTGGGGGGGCCGGTATGGCTACACCTTC. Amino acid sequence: CASSQEWGGRYGYTF.

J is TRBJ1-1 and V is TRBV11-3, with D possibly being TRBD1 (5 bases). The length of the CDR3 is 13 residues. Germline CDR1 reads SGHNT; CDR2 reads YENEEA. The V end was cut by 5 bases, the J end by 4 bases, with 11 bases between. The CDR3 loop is CASSMTETTEAFF. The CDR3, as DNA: TGTGCCAGCAGCATGACAGAGACCACTGAAGCTTTCTTT.

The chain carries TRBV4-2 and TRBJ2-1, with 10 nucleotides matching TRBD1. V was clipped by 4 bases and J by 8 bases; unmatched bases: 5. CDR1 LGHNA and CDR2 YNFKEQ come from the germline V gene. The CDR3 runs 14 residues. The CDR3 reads CASSPMTGGDEQFF. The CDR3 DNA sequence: TGTGCCAGCAGCCCAATGACAGGGGGCGATGAGCAGTTCTTC.

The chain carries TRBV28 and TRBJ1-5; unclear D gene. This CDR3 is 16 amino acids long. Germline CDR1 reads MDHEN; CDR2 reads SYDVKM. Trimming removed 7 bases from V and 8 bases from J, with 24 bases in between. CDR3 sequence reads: CASTSSTGGTSEPQHF. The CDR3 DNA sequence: TGTGCCAGCACGTCAAGTACGGGCGGCACCTCGGAGCCCCAGCATTTT.

The CDR3 protein is CASSQQDFRQESSGNTIYF. DNA of the CDR3: TGTGCCAGCAGCCAGCAGGACTTTCGACAGGAGAGCTCTGGAAACACCATATATTTT. The chain carries TRBV4-2 and TRBJ1-3; D might be TRBD1 (6 bases). This CDR3 is 19 amino acids long. CDR1 is LGHNA and CDR2 is YNFKEQ in the germline V gene. Trimming cost V 3 bases and J 0 bases, with 21 bases left between them.

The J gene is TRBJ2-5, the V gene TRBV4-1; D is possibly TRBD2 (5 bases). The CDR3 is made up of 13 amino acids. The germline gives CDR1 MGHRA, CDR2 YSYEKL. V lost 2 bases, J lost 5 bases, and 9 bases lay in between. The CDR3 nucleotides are TGCGCCAGCAGCCAACGGCAGCGGGAGACCCAGTACTTC. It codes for CASSQRQRETQYF.

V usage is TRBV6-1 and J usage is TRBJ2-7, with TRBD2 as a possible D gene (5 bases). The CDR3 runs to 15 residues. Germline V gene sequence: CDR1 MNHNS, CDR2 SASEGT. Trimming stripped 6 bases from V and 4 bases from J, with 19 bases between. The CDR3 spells CASSAREALKYEQYF. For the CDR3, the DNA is TGTGCCAGCAGCGCCCGGGAAGCGCTAAAGTACGAGCAGTACTTC.

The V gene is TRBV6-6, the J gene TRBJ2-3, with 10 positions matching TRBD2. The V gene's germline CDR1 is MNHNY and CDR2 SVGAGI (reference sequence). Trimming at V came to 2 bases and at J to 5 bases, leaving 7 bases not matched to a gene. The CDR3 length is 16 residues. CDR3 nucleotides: TGTGCCAGCAGTTACCTACTAGCGGGACTTGAAGATACGCAGTATTTT. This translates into CASSYLLAGLEDTQYF.